What follows are 14 T cell receptor beta chains derived from one specimen sequenced in a study of control samples from healthy donors and cancer patients. Sequencing used immunoSEQ multiplex PCR; TCRdb keeps in-frame clones, though not all of them. The sample has about 120,000 clones, 85% to 90% seen once. The sample taken for sequencing was blood. Receptors were obtained from a woman in her seventies in good health.

The gene calls are TRBV5-5 and TRBJ2-2, with D tentatively TRBD1 (6 bases). Germline lookup yields CDR1 SGHKS and CDR2 YYEKEE (reference sequence). With 4 bases removed from V and 6 bases from J, the gap between germline ends came to 10 bases. This CDR3 comprises 13 residues. Written as DNA, the CDR3 is TGTGCCAGCAGCCCAGGGGTTCCCGGGGAGCTGTTTTTT. Residues: CASSPGVPGELFF. Looking up the rest from reference TRBV5-5 and TRBJ2-2 gives the full variable domain: DAGVTQSPTHLIKTRGQQVTLRCSPISGHKSVSWYQQVLGQGPQFIFQYYEKEERGRGNFPDRFSARQFPNYSSELNVNALLLGDSALYLCASSPGVPGELFFGEGSRLTVL.

The chain is built from TRBV19 and TRBJ1-4, with D perhaps TRBD1 (5 bases). This CDR3 spans 14 amino acids. The ends were cut back, 4 bases at V and 8 bases at J, with 14 bases in the middle. Germline V lookup: CDR1 LNHDA, CDR2 SQIVND (reference sequence). CDR3 loop: CASSRGPPDEKLFF. The CDR3 DNA follows: TGTGCCAGTAGTAGGGGCCCTCCCGACGAAAAACTGTTTTTT.

This chain connects TRBV29-1 to TRBJ2-5; 12 nucleotides match TRBD2. V trimming: 6 bases; J trimming: 5 bases; junction bases outside the gene matches: 7. The CDR3 loop spans 14 amino acids. Per the germline V gene, CDR1 is SQVTM and CDR2 is ANQGSEA. The CDR3 coding sequence is TGCAGCGTCGCAGCCGGGACTAGCGGGGAGACCCAGTACTTC. This translates into CSVAAGTSGETQYF.

The chain combines TRBV4-2 with TRBJ1-4; unclear D gene. The CDR3 is 18 residues long. Germline V gives CDR1 LGHNA, CDR2 YNFKEQ. V shed 6 bases and J shed 0 bases, with 20 bases lying between them. The CDR3 sequence: CASSFRVPDRSTNEKLFF. CDR3 nucleotides: TGTGCCAGCAGTTTCCGGGTCCCAGACCGCTCAACTAATGAAAAACTGTTTTTT.

The chain employs TRBV18 and TRBJ2-4; D remains ambiguous. From germline, CDR1 is KGHSH and CDR2 LQKENI. The CDR3 runs to 15 residues. Trimming left V 3 bases short and J 0 bases short, with 9 bases between. The CDR3 loop is CASSPGQQAKNIQYF. DNA of the CDR3: TGTGCCAGCTCACCTGGGCAACAAGCCAAAAACATTCAGTACTTC.

This chain joins TRBV2 and TRBJ2-2; 11 nucleotides agree with TRBD2. Germline CDR1 is SNHLY and CDR2 is FYNNEI. Trimming cost V 6 bases and J 7 bases; bases outside gene matches: 4. The CDR3 covers 14 residues. The CDR3 spells CASSLGLAVGELFF. Here the CDR3 DNA reads TGTGCCAGCAGCCTGGGACTAGCGGTCGGGGAGCTGTTTTTT.

In its sample, this clone was seen once. V gene TRBV10-3 combines with J gene TRBJ1-1; no reliable D call. Germline V CDR1 and CDR2: ENHRY, SYGVKD. CDR3 length equals 14 residues. Trimming removed 0 bases at V and 1 base at J, with 6 bases between. In nucleotides, the CDR3 is TGTGCCATCAGTGAGTCGACTGAGAACACTGAAGCTTTCTTT. This encodes CAISESTENTEAFF.

The J gene is TRBJ1-1, the V gene TRBV5-5; 9 positions agree with TRBD1. This CDR3 has 15 amino acids. V dropped 2 bases and J dropped 5; count of bases not matched to a gene: 7. From germline, CDR1 is SGHKS and CDR2 YYEKEE (reference sequence). The CDR3 spells CASSFNRQGVTEAFF. For the CDR3, the DNA is TGTGCCAGCAGCTTTAATCGACAGGGGGTAACTGAAGCTTTCTTT.

V gene TRBV6-4 combines with J gene TRBJ1-5, with D unresolved. V lost 4 bases to trimming and J lost 1 base, with 8 bases between them. The CDR3 is made up of 14 amino acids. Germline V gene data show CDR1 as MRHNA and CDR2 as SNTAGT. This chain's CDR3 is CASSARRSNQPQHF. CDR3 sequence (DNA): TGTGCCAGCAGTGCCCGAAGGAGCAATCAGCCCCAGCATTTT.

The rearrangement links TRBV18 to TRBJ2-7; 8 nucleotides match TRBD2. V gave up 6 bases and J gave up 4 bases; unmatched junction bases: 8. The CDR3 sequence is 14 residues long. Germline CDR1 and CDR2: KGHSH and LQKENI. The CDR3: CASSQGLVSYEQYF. The CDR3 region has the DNA TGTGCCAGCTCCCAGGGACTAGTCTCGTACGAGCAGTACTTC.

This chain joins TRBV25-1 and TRBJ1-2, with 8 bases matching TRBD1. The junction had 0 bases not matched to a gene; V was cut back by 6 bases and J by 3 bases. Germline loops: CDR1 MGHDK, CDR2 SYGVNS. CDR3 length: 12 amino acids. This chain's CDR3 is CASRQGDYGYTF. The CDR3 DNA is TGTGCCAGCAGACAGGGGGACTATGGCTACACCTTC.

V is TRBV9 and J is TRBJ1-1, with 7 bases fitting TRBD1. In germline, CDR1 is SGDLS, CDR2 YYNGEE. With 4 bases clipped from V and 8 bases from J, the junction kept 14 bases outside the gene matches. The CDR3 totals 15 residues. The CDR3 sequence is CASSSGGHRGVEAFF. The CDR3 DNA reads as TGTGCCAGCAGCTCCGGGGGCCACAGGGGAGTCGAAGCTTTCTTT.

V gene TRBV7-9 combines with J gene TRBJ1-6; 7 nucleotides align to TRBD1. This CDR3 is 12 amino acids long. The germline gives CDR1 SEHNR, CDR2 FQNEAQ (reference sequence). The trim removed 8 bases at V and 11 bases at J, leaving 6 bases unmatched. This CDR3 is CASEKQGPPLHF. The CDR3 DNA is TGTGCCAGCGAGAAACAGGGGCCACCCCTCCACTTT.

V is TRBV4-2 and J is TRBJ2-2; the match to TRBD1 covers 8 bases. The CDR3 loop spans 15 amino acids. Per germline, CDR1 LGHNA and CDR2 YNFKEQ. Trimming at V came to 3 bases and at J to 5 bases, leaving 5 bases not matched to a gene. CDR3 sequence (DNA): TGTGCCAGCAGCCACGGACAGGGTCGGACCGGGGAGCTGTTTTTT. This translates into CASSHGQGRTGELFF.